The clone carrying this T cell receptor (beta chain) came up once. The antigen is not known. Some clones are missing from TCRdb's copy, which holds only in-frame ones; the method was immunoSEQ multiplex PCR. Among 300,000 to 450,000 clones, roughly 85% were seen once, and the ten largest hold around 3%. As to treatment: around 19 received Ad26.COV2.S at low or high dose, single or two shots; 5 received placebo; per-sample allocation not given. It was on day 63 after the first vaccine or placebo injection that samples were taken. These data belong to a study of Ad26.COV2.S vaccination and SARS-CoV-2 variants. About the research overall: The COV1001 Ad26.COV2.S trial arm included the donor. Study results and limitations: Similar non-spike TCR breadth was seen in vaccine and placebo recipients.

V shed 5 bases and J shed 6 bases, with 13 bases lying between them. Germline loops: CDR1 SGHAT, CDR2 FQNNGV. The CDR3 runs 13 residues. The source material was peripheral blood, sampled in a trial of Ad26.COV2.S vaccine versus placebo. This rearrangement joins TRBV11-2 to TRBJ1-2; a possible D gene is TRBD1 (6 bases). This receptor was obtained from a person between 18 and 59 years old who received the Ad26.COV2.S COVID-19 vaccine or a placebo. CDR3 in DNA: TGTGCCAGCAGCCAAGAGACAGGAAATGGCTACACCTTC. Translated, it gives CASSQETGNGYTF.